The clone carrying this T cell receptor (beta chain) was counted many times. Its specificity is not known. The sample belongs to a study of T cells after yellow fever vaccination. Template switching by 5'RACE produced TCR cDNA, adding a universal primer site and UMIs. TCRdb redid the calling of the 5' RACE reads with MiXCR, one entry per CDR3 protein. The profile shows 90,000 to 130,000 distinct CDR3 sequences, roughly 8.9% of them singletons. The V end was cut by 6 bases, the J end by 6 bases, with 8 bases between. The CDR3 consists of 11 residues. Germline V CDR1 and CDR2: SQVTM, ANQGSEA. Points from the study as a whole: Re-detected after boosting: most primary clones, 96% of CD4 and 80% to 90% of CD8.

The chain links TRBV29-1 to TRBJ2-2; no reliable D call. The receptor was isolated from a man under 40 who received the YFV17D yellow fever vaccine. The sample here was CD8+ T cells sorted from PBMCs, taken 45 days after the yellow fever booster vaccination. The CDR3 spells CSVGVAGELFF. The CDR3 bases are TGCAGCGTGGGTGTGGCCGGGGAGCTGTTTTTT.